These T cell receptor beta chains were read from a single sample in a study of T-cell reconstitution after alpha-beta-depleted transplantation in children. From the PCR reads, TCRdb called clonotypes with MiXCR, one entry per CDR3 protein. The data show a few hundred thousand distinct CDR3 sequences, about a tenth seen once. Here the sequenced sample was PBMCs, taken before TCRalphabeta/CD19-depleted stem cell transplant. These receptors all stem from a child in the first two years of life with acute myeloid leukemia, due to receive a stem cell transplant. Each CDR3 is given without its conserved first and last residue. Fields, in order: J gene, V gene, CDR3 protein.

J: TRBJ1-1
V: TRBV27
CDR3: ANGEGGTEAF

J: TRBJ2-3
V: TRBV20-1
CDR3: SASTGTSVSTQY

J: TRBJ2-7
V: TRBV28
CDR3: ASTPTSGLFEQY

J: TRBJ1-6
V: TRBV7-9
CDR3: ASSLGQGSSPLH

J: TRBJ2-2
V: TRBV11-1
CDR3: ASSFRHPLAGVTGELF

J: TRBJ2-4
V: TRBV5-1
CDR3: ASSLGRGTEKNIQY

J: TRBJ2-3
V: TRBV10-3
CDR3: AIRGGSLTDTQY

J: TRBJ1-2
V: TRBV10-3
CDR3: AIREGWPLGYT

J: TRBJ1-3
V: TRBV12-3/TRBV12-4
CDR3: ASSLFRTHGNTIY

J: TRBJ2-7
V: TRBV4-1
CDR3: ASSPFGTSSYEQY

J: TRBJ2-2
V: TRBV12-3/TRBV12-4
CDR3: ASGRETANTGELF

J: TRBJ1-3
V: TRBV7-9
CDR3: ASSAGGGGNTIY

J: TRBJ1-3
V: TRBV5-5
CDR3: ASSLYGGNTIY

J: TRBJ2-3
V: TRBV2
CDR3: ASNVAGYSTDTQY

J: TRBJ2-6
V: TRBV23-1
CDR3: ASETRAPGANVLT

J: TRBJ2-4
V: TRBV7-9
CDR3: ASSGRGFAKNIQY

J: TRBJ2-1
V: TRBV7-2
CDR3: ASSFPGLAGREQF

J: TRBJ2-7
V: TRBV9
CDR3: ASSFQAGAGYEQY

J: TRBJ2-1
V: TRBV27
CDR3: ASSLVRGINEQF

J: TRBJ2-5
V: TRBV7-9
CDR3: ASSLTGTQY

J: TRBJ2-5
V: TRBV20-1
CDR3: SAMGSAGGEETQY

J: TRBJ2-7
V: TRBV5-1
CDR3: ASSLMGHSYEQY

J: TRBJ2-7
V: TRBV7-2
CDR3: ASSYAGYEQY

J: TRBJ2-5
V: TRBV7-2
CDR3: ASSSGTSGRALEKTQY

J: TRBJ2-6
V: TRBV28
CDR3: ASIPGQGRGGANVLT

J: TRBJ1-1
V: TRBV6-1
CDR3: ASSEGDRGAAF

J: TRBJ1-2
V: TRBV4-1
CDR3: ASSQEDRGFYGYT

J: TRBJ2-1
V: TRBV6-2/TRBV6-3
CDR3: ASSYTRTGVYNEQF

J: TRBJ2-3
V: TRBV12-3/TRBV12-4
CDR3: ASGRQGTDTQY

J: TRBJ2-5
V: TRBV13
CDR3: ASSLGQASGILQETQY

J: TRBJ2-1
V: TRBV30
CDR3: AWSLAGYNEQF

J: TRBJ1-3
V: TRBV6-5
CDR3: ASSYSTGRGSGNTIY